This T cell receptor (beta chain) stems from a study of human T cells and chemical hapten exposure. Across the study: The cohort included alopecia areata under or over 50% scalp, totalis and universalis.

This clonotype was observed many times. Its target is not known. Germline V gene sequence: CDR1 MNHEY, CDR2 SVGEGT. V was clipped by 6 bases and J by 6 bases; unmatched bases: 10. The CDR3 consists of 16 residues. Study conclusions and caveats: Expanded TCRs produced significantly more large CDR3 similarity clusters than controls did. Expanded TCR counts at PT1 were positively correlated with the patch test score.

Time point noted: pre-sensitization, week 0. Treatment reported: therapeutic diphenylcyclopropenone sensitization with weekly scalp DPC. Each CDR3 protein is one row after TCRdb ran MiXCR on the RACE reads. Among roughly 100,000 distinct CDR3 sequences listed, roughly a tenth were seen once. The chain links TRBV6-2 or TRBV6-3 to TRBJ2-1, with 11 bases that match TRBD2. This specimen consisted of whole blood, obtained in connection with sensitization to the hapten diphenylcyclopropenone (DPC). The sequence was collected from a woman aged 40 to 50 with alopecia areata. Some clones in this sample may be carry-over from other donors' samples. The CDR3 nucleotides are TGTGCCAGCAGCCCCTCCCTTAGCGGGGGGGCCAATGAGCAGTTCTTC. Amino acids: CASSPSLSGGANEQFF.